This T cell receptor beta chain was sequenced in a study of blood T cells in healthy people across ages. The wider study: When template switching was applied, about one barcoded beta molecule was captured per two T cells.

The CDR3 is 20 amino acids. Germline CDR1 is MNHEY and CDR2 is SVGEGT. V trimming: 2 bases; J trimming: 1 base; junction bases outside the gene matches: 20. Study outcomes and limitations: The study found more naive CD4+ cells and higher diversity in long-lived than aged donors.

About this clonotype itself: Its antigen is as yet unknown.

Together with a sample-barcoded 5' primer, a J-beta primer mix was included in a second PCR lasting about 6 to 12 cycles. MiXCR, run by TCRdb on the 5' RACE reads, gives a single entry per CDR3 protein. Here the sample spans roughly 1,500,000 distinct CDR3 sequences, approximately 40% being singletons. The sequencing sample was made of blood. This receptor was taken from a woman under 30 in good health. This chain connects TRBV6-2 or TRBV6-3 to TRBJ2-7; TRBD2 aligns across 7 bases. This CDR3 is CASSYPEGIGERGASYEQYF. The DNA of the CDR3 is TGTGCCAGCAGTTACCCTGAGGGGATCGGCGAGCGGGGTGCGTCCTACGAGCAGTACTTC.